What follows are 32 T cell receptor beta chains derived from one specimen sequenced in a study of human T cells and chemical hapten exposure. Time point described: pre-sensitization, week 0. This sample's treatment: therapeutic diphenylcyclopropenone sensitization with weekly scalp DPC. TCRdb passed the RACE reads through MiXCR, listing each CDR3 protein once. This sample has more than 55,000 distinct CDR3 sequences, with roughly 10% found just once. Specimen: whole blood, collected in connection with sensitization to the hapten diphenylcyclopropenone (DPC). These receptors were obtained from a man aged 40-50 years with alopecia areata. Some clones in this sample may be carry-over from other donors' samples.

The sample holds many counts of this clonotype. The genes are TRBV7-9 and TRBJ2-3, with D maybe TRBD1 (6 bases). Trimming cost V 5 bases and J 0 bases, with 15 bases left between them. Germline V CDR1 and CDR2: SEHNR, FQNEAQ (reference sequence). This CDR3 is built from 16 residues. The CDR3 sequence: CASSHGQSRSTDTQYF. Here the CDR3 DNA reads TGTGCCAGCAGCCACGGACAGTCCCGTAGCACAGATACGCAGTATTTT.

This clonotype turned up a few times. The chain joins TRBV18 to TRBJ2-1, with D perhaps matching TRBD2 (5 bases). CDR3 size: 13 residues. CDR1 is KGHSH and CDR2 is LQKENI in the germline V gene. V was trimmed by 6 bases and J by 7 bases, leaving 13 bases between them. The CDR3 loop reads CASSQLDRNEQFF. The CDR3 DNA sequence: TGTGCCAGCTCTCAACTAGATAGAAATGAGCAGTTCTTC.

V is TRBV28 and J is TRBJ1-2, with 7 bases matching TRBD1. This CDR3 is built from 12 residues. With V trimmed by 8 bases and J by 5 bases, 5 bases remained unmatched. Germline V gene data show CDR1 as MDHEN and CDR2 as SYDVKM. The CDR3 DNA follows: TGTGCCAGCTCTAAGGGGGCATATGGCTACACCTTC. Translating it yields CASSKGAYGYTF.

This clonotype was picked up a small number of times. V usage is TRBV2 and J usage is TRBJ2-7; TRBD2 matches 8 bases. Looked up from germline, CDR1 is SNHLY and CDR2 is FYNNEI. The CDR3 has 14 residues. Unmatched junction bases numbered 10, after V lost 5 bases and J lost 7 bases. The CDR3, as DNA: TGTGCCAGCAGTTACGTGCGGGAGGTGCCTGAGCAGTACTTC. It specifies CASSYVREVPEQYF. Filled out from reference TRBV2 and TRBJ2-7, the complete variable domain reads EPEVTQTPSHQVTQMGQEVILRCVPISNHLYFYWYRQILGQKVEFLVSFYNNEISEKSEIFDDQFSVERPDGSNFTLKIRSTKLEDSAMYFCASSYVREVPEQYFGPGTRLTVT.

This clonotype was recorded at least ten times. This CDR3 is CSATRDRGQETQYF. CDR3 DNA: TGCAGTGCAACCCGGGACAGGGGGCAAGAGACCCAGTACTTC. The chain uses TRBV20-1 and TRBJ2-5, with 11 bases fitting TRBD1. The CDR3 totals 14 residues. V lost 6 bases and J lost 2; bases outside the gene matches: 5. CDR1 and CDR2 (germline): DFQATT, SNEGSKA (reference sequence).

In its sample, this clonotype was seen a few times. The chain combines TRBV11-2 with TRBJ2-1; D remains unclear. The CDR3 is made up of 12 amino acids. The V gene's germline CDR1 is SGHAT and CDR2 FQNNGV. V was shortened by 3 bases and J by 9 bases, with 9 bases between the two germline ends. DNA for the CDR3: TGTGCCAGCAGCTTCAGAGCAAGTGAGCAGTTCTTC. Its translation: CASSFRASEQFF.

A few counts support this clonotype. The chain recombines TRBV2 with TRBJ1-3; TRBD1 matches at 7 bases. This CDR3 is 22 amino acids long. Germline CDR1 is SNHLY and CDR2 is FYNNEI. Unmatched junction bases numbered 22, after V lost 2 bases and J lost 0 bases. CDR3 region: CASSEFMTVGQDLPYSGNTIYF. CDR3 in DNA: TGTGCCAGCAGTGAATTTATGACTGTTGGACAGGACCTTCCCTACTCTGGAAACACCATATATTTT.

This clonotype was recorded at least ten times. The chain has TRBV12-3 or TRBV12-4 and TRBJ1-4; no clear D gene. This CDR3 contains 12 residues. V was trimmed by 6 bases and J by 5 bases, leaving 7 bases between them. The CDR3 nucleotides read TGTGCCAGCAGGGTTCTGAATGAAAAACTGTTTTTT. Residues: CASRVLNEKLFF.

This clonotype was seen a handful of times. The CDR3 region is CASSQLTSGHNEQFF. In DNA form, the CDR3 reads TGCGCCAGCAGCCAATTGACTAGCGGCCACAATGAGCAGTTCTTC. The chain has TRBV4-3 and TRBJ2-1, with TRBD2 matching 9 bases. The CDR3 extends over 15 amino acids. After removal of 2 bases from V and 5 bases from J, the junction contained 4 bases not matched to a gene. From germline, CDR1 is LGHNA and CDR2 YSLEER.

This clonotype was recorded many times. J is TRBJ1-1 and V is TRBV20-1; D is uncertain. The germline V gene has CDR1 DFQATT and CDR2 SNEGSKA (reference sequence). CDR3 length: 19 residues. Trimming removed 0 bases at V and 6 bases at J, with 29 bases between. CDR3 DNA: TGCAGTGCTAGAGATGTTTCTCGAGTACTAATAAGGGTGGGCGCTGAAGCTTTCTTT. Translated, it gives CSARDVSRVLIRVGAEAFF.

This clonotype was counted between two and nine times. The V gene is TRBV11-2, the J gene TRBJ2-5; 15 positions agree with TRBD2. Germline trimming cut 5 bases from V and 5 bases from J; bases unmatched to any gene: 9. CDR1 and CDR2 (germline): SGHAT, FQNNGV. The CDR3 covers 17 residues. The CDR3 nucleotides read TGTGCCAGCAGCCGGGGACTAGCGGGAGGAAAGGGGGAGACCCAGTACTTC. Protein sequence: CASSRGLAGGKGETQYF.

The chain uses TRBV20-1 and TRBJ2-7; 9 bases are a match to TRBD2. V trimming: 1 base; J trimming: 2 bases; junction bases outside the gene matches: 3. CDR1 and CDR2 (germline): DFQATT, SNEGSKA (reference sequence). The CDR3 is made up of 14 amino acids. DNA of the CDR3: TGCAGTGCTAGAGGGACTAGCGCAGCCTACGAGCAGTACTTC. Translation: CSARGTSAAYEQYF.

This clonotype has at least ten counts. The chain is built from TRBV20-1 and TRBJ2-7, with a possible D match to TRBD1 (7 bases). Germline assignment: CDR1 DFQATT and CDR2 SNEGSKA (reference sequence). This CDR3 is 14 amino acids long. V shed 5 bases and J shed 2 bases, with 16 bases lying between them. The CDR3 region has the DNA TGCAGTGCTTACTACAGGGGACTGACCTACGAGCAGTACTTC. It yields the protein CSAYYRGLTYEQYF.

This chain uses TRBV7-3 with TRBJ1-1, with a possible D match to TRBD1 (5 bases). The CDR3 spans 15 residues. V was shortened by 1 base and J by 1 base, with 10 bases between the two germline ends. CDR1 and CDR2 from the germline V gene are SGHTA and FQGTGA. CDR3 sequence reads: CASSLMGPGNTEAFF. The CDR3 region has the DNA TGTGCCAGCAGCTTAATGGGACCGGGGAACACTGAAGCTTTCTTT.

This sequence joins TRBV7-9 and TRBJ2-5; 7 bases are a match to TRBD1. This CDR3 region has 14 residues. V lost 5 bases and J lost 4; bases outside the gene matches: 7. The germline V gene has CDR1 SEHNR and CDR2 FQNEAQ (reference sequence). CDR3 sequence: CASSRETGRETQYF. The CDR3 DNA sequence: TGTGCCAGCAGCAGAGAGACAGGGAGAGAGACCCAGTACTTC. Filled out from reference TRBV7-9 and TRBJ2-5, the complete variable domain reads DTGVSQNPRHKITKRGQNVTFRCDPISEHNRLYWYRQTLGQGPEFLTYFQNEAQLEKSRLLSDRFSAERPKGSFSTLEIQRTEQGDSAMYLCASSRETGRETQYFGPGTRLLVL.

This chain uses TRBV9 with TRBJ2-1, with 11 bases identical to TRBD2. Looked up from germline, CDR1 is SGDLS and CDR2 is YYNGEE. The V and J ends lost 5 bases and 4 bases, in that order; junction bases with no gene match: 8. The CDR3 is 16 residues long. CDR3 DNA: TGTGCCAGCAGTCAGAGACTAGCGGGAAAATACAATGAGCAGTTCTTC. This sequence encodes CASSQRLAGKYNEQFF.

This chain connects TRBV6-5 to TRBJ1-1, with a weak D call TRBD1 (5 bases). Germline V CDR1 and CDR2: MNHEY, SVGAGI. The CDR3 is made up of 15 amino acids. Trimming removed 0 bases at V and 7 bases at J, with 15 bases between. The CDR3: CASSYSGQGGDEAFF. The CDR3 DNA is TGTGCCAGCAGTTACTCTGGGCAGGGCGGCGATGAAGCTTTCTTT.

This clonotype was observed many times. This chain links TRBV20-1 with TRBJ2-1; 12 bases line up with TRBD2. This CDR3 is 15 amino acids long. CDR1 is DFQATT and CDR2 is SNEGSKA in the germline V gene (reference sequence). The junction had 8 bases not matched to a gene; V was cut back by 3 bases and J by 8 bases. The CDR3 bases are TGCAGTGCTAGTACCAGACTAGCGGGAGCTGATGAGCAGTTCTTC. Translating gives CSASTRLAGADEQFF.

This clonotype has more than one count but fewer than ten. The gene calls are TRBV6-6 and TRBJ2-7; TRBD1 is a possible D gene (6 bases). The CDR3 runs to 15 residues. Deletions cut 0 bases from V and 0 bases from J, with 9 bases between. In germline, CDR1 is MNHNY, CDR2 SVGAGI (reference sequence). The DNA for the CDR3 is TGTGCCAGCAGTTACTCGACGGACAGCTCCTACGAGCAGTACTTC. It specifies CASSYSTDSSYEQYF.

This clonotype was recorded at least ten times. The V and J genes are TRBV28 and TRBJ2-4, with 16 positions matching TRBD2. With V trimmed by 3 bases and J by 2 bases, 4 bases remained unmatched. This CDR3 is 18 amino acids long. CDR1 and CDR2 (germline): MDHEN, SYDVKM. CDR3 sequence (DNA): TGTGCCAGCAGTTTGGGACTAGCGGGAGGGTTGACCAAAAACATTCAGTACTTC. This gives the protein CASSLGLAGGLTKNIQYF.

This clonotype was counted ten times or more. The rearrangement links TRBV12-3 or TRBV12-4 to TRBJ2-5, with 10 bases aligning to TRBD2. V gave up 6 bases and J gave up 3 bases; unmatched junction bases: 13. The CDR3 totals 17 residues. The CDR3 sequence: CASSSYGVSGREETQYF. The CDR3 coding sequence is TGTGCCAGCAGCTCTTACGGAGTGAGCGGGAGGGAAGAGACCCAGTACTTC.

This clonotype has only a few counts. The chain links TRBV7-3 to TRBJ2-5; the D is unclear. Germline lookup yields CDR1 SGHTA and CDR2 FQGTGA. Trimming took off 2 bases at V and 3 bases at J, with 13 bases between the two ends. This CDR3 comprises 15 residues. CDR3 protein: CASSLLGGLKETQYF. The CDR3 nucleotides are TGTGCCAGCAGCTTACTCGGTGGGCTCAAAGAGACCCAGTACTTC.

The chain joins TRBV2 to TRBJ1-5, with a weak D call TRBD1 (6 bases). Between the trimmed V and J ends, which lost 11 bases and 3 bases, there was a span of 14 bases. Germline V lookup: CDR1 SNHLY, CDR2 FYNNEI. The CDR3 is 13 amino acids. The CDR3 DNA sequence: TGTGCCCTAGACAGGCCTTACAATCAGCCCCAGCATTTT. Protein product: CALDRPYNQPQHF.

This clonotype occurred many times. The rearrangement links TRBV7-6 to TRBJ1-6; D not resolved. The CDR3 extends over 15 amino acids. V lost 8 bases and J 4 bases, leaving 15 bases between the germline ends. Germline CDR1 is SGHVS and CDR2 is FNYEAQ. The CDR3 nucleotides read TGTGCCAGCCGCGCCCAGGACCTGTATAATTCACCCCTCCACTTT. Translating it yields CASRAQDLYNSPLHF. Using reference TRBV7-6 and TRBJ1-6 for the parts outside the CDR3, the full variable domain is GAGVSQSPRYKVTKRGQDVALRCDPISGHVSLYWYRQALGQGPEFLTYFNYEAQQDKSGLPNDRFSAERPEGSISTLTIQRTEQRDSAMYRCASRAQDLYNSPLHFGNGTRLTVT.

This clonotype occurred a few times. The CDR3 loop reads CASSLGRGQGQETQYF. DNA of the CDR3: TGTGCCAGCAGCTTAGGCCGAGGACAGGGGCAGGAGACCCAGTACTTC. The chain links TRBV13 to TRBJ2-5, with 9 bases that match TRBD1. Germline assignment: CDR1 PRHDT and CDR2 FYEKMQ (reference sequence). V trimming: 0 bases; J trimming: 5 bases; junction bases outside the gene matches: 7. The CDR3 length is 16 residues.

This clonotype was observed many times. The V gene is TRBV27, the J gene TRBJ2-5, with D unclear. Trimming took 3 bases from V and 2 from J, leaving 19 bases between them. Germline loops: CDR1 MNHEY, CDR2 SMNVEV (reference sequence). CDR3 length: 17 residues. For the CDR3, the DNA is TGTGCCAGCAGTTTTAGGGTCATTCCCAATTTACAAGAGACCCAGTACTTC. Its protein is CASSFRVIPNLQETQYF.

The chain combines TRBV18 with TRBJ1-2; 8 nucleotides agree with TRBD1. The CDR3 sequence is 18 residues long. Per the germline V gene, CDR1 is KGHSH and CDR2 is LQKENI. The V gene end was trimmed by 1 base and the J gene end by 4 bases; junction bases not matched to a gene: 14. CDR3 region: CASSPLPTQGDSAYGYTF. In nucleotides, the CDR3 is TGTGCCAGCTCACCACTGCCCACACAGGGGGACTCCGCCTATGGCTACACCTTC.

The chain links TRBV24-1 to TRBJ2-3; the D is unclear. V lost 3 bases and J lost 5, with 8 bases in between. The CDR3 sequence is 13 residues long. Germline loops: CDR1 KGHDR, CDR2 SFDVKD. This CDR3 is CATSDLAQDTQYF. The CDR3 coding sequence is TGTGCCACCAGTGATCTTGCCCAAGATACGCAGTATTTT.

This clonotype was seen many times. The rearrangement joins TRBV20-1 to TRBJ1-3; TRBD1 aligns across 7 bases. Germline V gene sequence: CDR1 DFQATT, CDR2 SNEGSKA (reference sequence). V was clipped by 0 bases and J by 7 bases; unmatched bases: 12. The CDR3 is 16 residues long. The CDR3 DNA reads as TGCAGTGCTAGAGATCTCGACCCATCGACAGGGAACACCATATATTTT. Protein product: CSARDLDPSTGNTIYF.

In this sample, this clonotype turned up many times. DNA of the CDR3: TGCGCCAGCAGCTTGGCCCGGGAGAAAGAGACCCAGTACTTC. Translation: CASSLAREKETQYF. V and J are TRBV5-1 and TRBJ2-5, with D tentatively TRBD2 (6 bases). CDR1 and CDR2 (germline): SGHRS, YFSETQ. This CDR3 contains 14 residues. Trimming took off 0 bases at V and 3 bases at J, with 9 bases between the two ends.

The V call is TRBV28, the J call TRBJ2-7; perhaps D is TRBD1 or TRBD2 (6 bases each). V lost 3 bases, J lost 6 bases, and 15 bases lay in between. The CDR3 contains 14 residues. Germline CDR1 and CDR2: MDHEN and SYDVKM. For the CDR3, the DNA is TGTGCCAGCAGTTTCGGAGGGGGAAACTCCGAGCAGTACTTC. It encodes CASSFGGGNSEQYF.

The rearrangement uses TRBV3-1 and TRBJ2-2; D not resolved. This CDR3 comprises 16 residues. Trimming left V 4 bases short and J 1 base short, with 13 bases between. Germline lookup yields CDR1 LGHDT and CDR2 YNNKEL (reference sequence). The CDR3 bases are TGTGCCAGCAGCCTCCCCGGCGGCAGGAACACCGGGGAGCTGTTTTTT. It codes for CASSLPGGRNTGELFF.